Listed here are 7 T cell receptor beta chains from one sample, sequenced in a study of molecular identifiers for immune sequencing clone quantification. Each CDR3 protein is one row after TCRdb ran MiXCR on the PCR reads. The sample yields hundreds of thousands of distinct CDR3 sequences, over 25% seen once. The sequenced sample consisted of naive CD8+ T cells from blood, with Jurkat cell RNA spiked in. Noted subset: FACS-sorted CD8+CD4-CCR7+CD45RA+ naive T cells. These receptors all come from a human donor in good health. Some libraries in this study had Jurkat cell RNA spiked in.

Details on this clonotype: The junction departs from the called germline gene at one end, perhaps through a read error. The V call is TRBV14, the J call TRBJ2-7, with a possible D match to TRBD2 (5 bases). Germline lookup yields CDR1 SGHDN and CDR2 FVKESK. The CDR3 runs 14 residues. CDR3 sequence: CASSPGRGSYGQYF. The DNA of the CDR3 is TGTGCCAGCAGCCCTGGGCGAGGGAGCTACGGGCAGTACTTC.

This clonotype was detected a few times. The chain recombines TRBV19 with TRBJ2-3, with 9 positions matching TRBD1. The CDR3 runs to 18 residues. V shed 1 base, J shed 4 bases, and the junction held 12 bases outside the gene matches. Looked up from germline, CDR1 is LNHDA and CDR2 is SQIVND (reference sequence). CDR3 protein: CASSIVVPGQGPPDTQYF. In DNA, the CDR3 is TGTGCCAGTAGTATAGTCGTCCCGGGACAGGGCCCACCAGATACGCAGTATTTT.

The table lists this clonotype with a few counts. This rearrangement joins TRBV27 to TRBJ2-7, with D hard to call. V lost 2 bases, J lost 0 bases, and 14 bases lay in between. The CDR3 runs to 16 residues. Per the germline V gene, CDR1 is MNHEY and CDR2 is SMNVEV (reference sequence). The CDR3 bases are TGTGCCAGCAGTTTAAGCCTAGGATGGAGCTCCTACGAGCAGTACTTC. Translating it yields CASSLSLGWSSYEQYF.

This clonotype was detected ten times or more. V gene TRBV7-6 combines with J gene TRBJ2-6; weak D call: TRBD1 (7 bases). This CDR3 has 18 residues. Germline CDR1 reads SGHVS; CDR2 reads FNYEAQ. V was trimmed by 5 bases and J by 0 bases, leaving 17 bases between them. CDR3 loop: CASSRGTAKSSGANVLTF. For the CDR3, the DNA is TGTGCCAGCAGCCGCGGGACAGCTAAGAGCTCTGGGGCCAACGTCCTGACTTTC.

This clonotype was detected only once. V is TRBV7-6 and J is TRBJ2-7; 7 bases fit TRBD1. The CDR3 length is 15 residues. The V segment lost 5 bases and the J segment 9 bases; nucleotides outside the gene matches: 16. Germline CDR1 and CDR2: SGHVS and FNYEAQ. CDR3 bases: TGTGCCAGCAGCCCTCAAGGACAGGCCGGCGGCGCGCAGTACTTC. It encodes CASSPQGQAGGAQYF.

This clonotype came up many times. The chain is built from TRBV30 and TRBJ2-3; no reliable D call. CDR1 and CDR2 from the germline V gene are GTSNPN and SVGIG (reference sequence). The CDR3 runs to 13 residues. Trimming removed 0 bases from V and 1 base from J, with 5 bases in between. The CDR3 loop reads CAWSVAGTDTQYF. The CDR3 coding sequence is TGTGCCTGGAGTGTGGCGGGCACAGATACGCAGTATTTT. The complete variable domain, with remaining parts taken from reference TRBV30 and TRBJ2-3, reads SQTIHQWPATLVQPVGSPLSLECTVEGTSNPNLYWYRQAAGRGLQLLFYSVGIGQISSEVPQNLSASRPQDRQFILSSKKLLLSDSGFYLCAWSVAGTDTQYFGPGTRLTVL.

This clonotype showed up many times. The rearrangement joins TRBV5-5 to TRBJ2-7, with TRBD1 as a possible D gene (6 bases). CDR3 size: 14 residues. V lost 4 bases, J lost 2 bases, and 13 bases lay in between. Germline CDR1 and CDR2: SGHKS and YYEKEE (reference sequence). For the CDR3, the DNA is TGTGCCAGCAGCCCACGACAGGCGGCCTACGAGCAGTACTTC. It translates to CASSPRQAAYEQYF.